These 28 T cell receptor beta chains came from one sample sequenced in a study of T cells in Graves' hyperthyroidism and ophthalmopathy. Authors of the study amplified TCR beta CDR3 regions from RNA transcripts. The study used the HTBI primer set for a first-round RT-PCR of the TCR CDR3. In TCRdb, the multiplex PCR reads were re-called with MiXCR into one record per CDR3 protein. This table has around 99,000 distinct CDR3 sequences, roughly 15% appearing once. The source material was blood. These receptors originate from a woman between 45 and 60 years old with Graves' hyperthyroidism.

The chain has TRBV5-5 and TRBJ2-7; D perhaps matches TRBD2 (6 bases). This CDR3 has 14 amino acids. Germline V gene sequence: CDR1 SGHKS, CDR2 YYEKEE (reference sequence). Trimming took off 7 bases at V and 2 bases at J, with 16 bases between the two ends. The CDR3 protein is CASGRGKEAYEQYF. In DNA form, the CDR3 reads TGTGCCAGCGGGCGGGGTAAAGAGGCCTACGAGCAGTACTTC.

This clonotype was detected many times. The chain recombines TRBV11-2 with TRBJ1-1; D call uncertain. V lost 5 bases and J 3 bases, leaving 16 bases between the germline ends. The CDR3 has 15 amino acids. Germline lookup yields CDR1 SGHAT and CDR2 FQNNGV. CDR3 residues: CASSKSMEGYTEAFF. In DNA form, the CDR3 reads TGTGCCAGCAGCAAATCAATGGAGGGATACACTGAAGCTTTCTTT. Filled out from reference TRBV11-2 and TRBJ1-1, the complete variable domain reads EAGVAQSPRYKIIEKRQSVAFWCNPISGHATLYWYQQILGQGPKLLIQFQNNGVVDDSQLPKDRFSAERLKGVDSTLKIQPAKLEDSAVYLCASSKSMEGYTEAFFGQGTRLTVV.

The sample holds many counts of this clonotype. This CDR3 is CSASRDRRYNEQFF. The CDR3 coding sequence is TGCAGTGCTAGCCGGGACAGAAGATACAATGAGCAGTTCTTC. The chain combines TRBV20-1 with TRBJ2-1, with 7 bases lining up with TRBD1. CDR3 length equals 14 residues. V was pared by 3 bases and J by 4 bases, with 6 bases of the junction left unmatched. Germline values: CDR1 DFQATT, CDR2 SNEGSKA (reference sequence).

Many counts were recorded for this clonotype. This chain uses TRBV12-3 or TRBV12-4 with TRBJ1-2, with 8 bases lining up with TRBD1. This CDR3 spans 14 amino acids. V dropped 5 bases and J dropped 2; count of bases not matched to a gene: 4. The CDR3 DNA reads TGTGCCAGCAGTCCCCGACAGGGGAACTATGGCTACACCTTC. Protein product: CASSPRQGNYGYTF.

This clonotype was picked up a small number of times. The chain recombines TRBV27 with TRBJ2-1; D tentatively reads TRBD1 or TRBD2 (5 bases each). Germline lookup yields CDR1 MNHEY and CDR2 SMNVEV (reference sequence). There are 17 residues in the CDR3. Deletions cut 4 bases from V and 2 bases from J, with 18 bases between. CDR3 sequence (DNA): TGTGCCAGCAGTTCCCCATTGGGGGTTGTGGCCTACAATGAGCAGTTCTTC. Translation gives CASSSPLGVVAYNEQFF.

This clonotype was seen repeatedly, ten times or more. V is TRBV25-1 and J is TRBJ1-1, with a tentative D call TRBD1 (6 bases). The CDR3 loop spans 16 amino acids. Trimming took 4 bases from V and 5 from J, leaving 20 bases between them. Germline lookup yields CDR1 MGHDK and CDR2 SYGVNS. CDR3 protein: CASSGSQGYQGTEAFF. The CDR3 coding sequence is TGTGCCAGCAGTGGAAGTCAGGGCTACCAGGGGACTGAAGCTTTCTTT.

This clonotype was detected ten times or more. The CDR3 DNA follows: TGTGCCAGCAGCCACGGAGGGTCTGGGGCCAACGTCCTGACTTTC. Translation: CASSHGGSGANVLTF. The rearrangement uses TRBV3-1 and TRBJ2-6; possibly TRBD2 for D (6 bases). CDR3 length equals 15 residues. Trimming shortened V by 3 bases and J by 1 base, and 7 bases separated the two germline ends. CDR1 LGHDT and CDR2 YNNKEL come from the germline V gene (reference sequence).

This clonotype was detected many times. The chain recombines TRBV28 with TRBJ2-2; D remains unclear. CDR3 size: 10 residues. The germline gives CDR1 MDHEN, CDR2 SYDVKM. Trimming pared 10 bases from V and 7 bases from J, leaving 7 bases between. The DNA for the CDR3 is TGTGCCACTGAGAACGGGGAGCTGTTTTTT. This sequence encodes CATENGELFF.

This clonotype was detected many times. The chain uses TRBV6-1 and TRBJ2-3; the match to TRBD2 covers 9 bases. This CDR3 has 15 residues. The V and J ends lost 5 bases and 3 bases, in that order; junction bases with no gene match: 6. Germline-derived CDR1 and CDR2 are MNHNS and SASEGT. CDR3 nucleotides: TGTGCCAGCAGTTCTTGGACTAGCGAAACAGATACGCAGTATTTT. Protein: CASSSWTSETDTQYF.

This clonotype occurred many times. V gene TRBV7-9 combines with J gene TRBJ2-1; no definite D call. Germline assignment: CDR1 SEHNR and CDR2 FQNEAQ (reference sequence). Trimming pared 3 bases from V and 4 bases from J, leaving 4 bases between. This CDR3 is built from 12 residues. The DNA for the CDR3 is TGTGCCAGCAGCTTGGGGTACAATGAGCAGTTCTTC. This translates into CASSLGYNEQFF.

This clonotype showed up many times. The chain combines TRBV5-1 with TRBJ1-1; 7 positions agree with TRBD1. Germline V gives CDR1 SGHRS, CDR2 YFSETQ. The V and J ends lost 0 bases and 2 bases, in that order; junction bases with no gene match: 4. This CDR3 has 15 residues. CDR3 coding DNA: TGCGCCAGCAGCTTGGACGGGACAGTAAACACTGAAGCTTTCTTT. Its translation: CASSLDGTVNTEAFF.

As regards this clonotype: The junction departs from germline at one end; a sequencing error may be responsible. For the CDR3, the DNA is TGTGCCAGCGGCTTAGATCTTAGCGGGAGATGGTACATTCAGTACTTC. The encoded protein is CASGLDLSGRWYIQYF. This sequence joins TRBV11-3 and TRBJ2-4; 9 nucleotides match TRBD2. CDR3 length: 16 amino acids. Germline V gives CDR1 SGHNT, CDR2 YENEEA. Drawing the rest from reference TRBV11-3 and TRBJ2-4, the complete variable domain is EAGVVQSPRYKIIEKKQPVAFWCNPISGHNTLYWYLQNLGQGPELLIRYENEEAVDDSQLPKDRFSAERLKGVDSTLKIQPAELGDSAVYLCASGLDLSGRWYIQYFGAGTRLSVL.

The sample holds a few counts of this clonotype. The genes are TRBV30 and TRBJ2-1; 8 nucleotides align to TRBD2. The ends lost 2 bases at V and 7 bases at J; junction bases unmatched: 16. This CDR3 has 17 amino acids. CDR1 is GTSNPN, CDR2 SVGIG, per germline (reference sequence). The CDR3 is CAWSPKGTGGPDNEQFF. DNA for the CDR3: TGTGCCTGGAGTCCGAAGGGAACGGGAGGGCCGGATAATGAGCAGTTCTTC.

The chain carries TRBV5-8 and TRBJ1-4; possibly TRBD1 for D (6 bases). Germline assignment: CDR1 SGHTS and CDR2 YDEGEE. The CDR3 spans 17 residues. Trimming shortened V by 4 bases and J by 4 bases, and 20 bases separated the two germline ends. In DNA form, the CDR3 reads TGTGCCAGCAGCGAGAAGTGGGGCAGGGGCATTAATGAAAAACTGTTTTTT. Protein product: CASSEKWGRGINEKLFF.

The V call is TRBV12-3 or TRBV12-4, the J call TRBJ2-7, with 9 bases identical to TRBD2. The CDR3 is made up of 16 amino acids. The junction had 9 bases not matched to a gene; V was cut back by 5 bases and J by 1 base. The CDR3 DNA sequence: TGTGCCAGCAGTCCAGGGGAGACTAGCGGTTCCTACGAGCAGTACTTC. Translation: CASSPGETSGSYEQYF.

This clonotype was seen many times. The chain carries TRBV5-6 and TRBJ2-1, with 8 positions matching TRBD1. Germline V gives CDR1 SGHDT, CDR2 YYEEEE. The CDR3 is made up of 15 amino acids. With 4 bases clipped from V and 3 bases from J, the junction kept 6 bases outside the gene matches. The CDR3 DNA is TGTGCCAGCAGCGACTGGACAGGGCACTACAATGAGCAGTTCTTC. The encoded protein is CASSDWTGHYNEQFF. Supplemented by reference TRBV5-6 and TRBJ2-1, the full variable domain reads DAGVTQSPTHLIKTRGQQVTLRCSPKSGHDTVSWYQQALGQGPQFIFQYYEEEERQRGNFPDRFSGHQFPNYSSELNVNALLLGDSALYLCASSDWTGHYNEQFFGPGTRLTVL.

This clonotype was detected many times. The CDR3 DNA is TGTGCCAGTAGACAGGGGAACACCGGGGAGCTGTTTTTT. It yields the protein CASRQGNTGELFF. This sequence joins TRBV2 and TRBJ2-2; 7 bases are shared with TRBD1. Unmatched junction bases numbered 2, after V lost 9 bases and J lost 1 base. Germline V CDR1 and CDR2: SNHLY, FYNNEI. The CDR3 sequence is 13 residues long. Complete variable domain (other parts from reference TRBV2 and TRBJ2-2): EPEVTQTPSHQVTQMGQEVILRCVPISNHLYFYWYRQILGQKVEFLVSFYNNEISEKSEIFDDQFSVERPDGSNFTLKIRSTKLEDSAMYFCASRQGNTGELFFGEGSRLTVL.

This clonotype was observed at least ten times. The CDR3 DNA follows: TGCAGTGCTAGAGGTAGCGGGAGATATCAAGATACGCAGTATTTT. Its translation is CSARGSGRYQDTQYF. The rearrangement uses TRBV20-1 and TRBJ2-3; TRBD2 matches at 9 bases. Unmatched junction bases numbered 7, after V lost 1 base and J lost 5 bases. CDR3 length: 15 amino acids. The germline V gene encodes CDR1 DFQATT and CDR2 SNEGSKA (reference sequence).

The genes are TRBV5-5 and TRBJ2-7; no clear D gene. There are 14 residues in the CDR3. Germline assignment: CDR1 SGHKS and CDR2 YYEKEE (reference sequence). Trimming cost V 4 bases and J 2 bases, with 13 bases left between them. The CDR3 nucleotides are TGTGCCAGCAGCCTGTGGCAGGCCACCTACGAGCAGTACTTC. Translation gives CASSLWQATYEQYF.

Ten or more counts support this clonotype. This sequence joins TRBV5-1 and TRBJ2-2; D unclear. Germline CDR1 and CDR2: SGHRS and YFSETQ. The CDR3 contains 13 residues. The V gene lost 6 bases and the J gene lost 1 base, with 7 bases spanning the gap. CDR3 in amino acids: CASKLRNTGELFF. The CDR3 region has the DNA TGCGCCAGCAAACTCAGGAACACCGGGGAGCTGTTTTTT.

Ten or more counts support this clonotype. This chain joins TRBV11-2 and TRBJ2-3; tentatively, D is TRBD1 (6 bases). V shed 6 bases and J shed 9 bases, with 13 bases lying between them. Germline values: CDR1 SGHAT, CDR2 FQNNGV. The CDR3 length is 12 residues. CDR3 amino acids: CASSLSRGTQYF. For the CDR3, the DNA is TGTGCCAGCAGTTTATCCAGGGGCACGCAGTATTTT. The entire variable domain, with the rest obtained from reference TRBV11-2 and TRBJ2-3, is as follows: EAGVAQSPRYKIIEKRQSVAFWCNPISGHATLYWYQQILGQGPKLLIQFQNNGVVDDSQLPKDRFSAERLKGVDSTLKIQPAKLEDSAVYLCASSLSRGTQYFGPGTRLTVL.

V is TRBV28 and J is TRBJ1-1, with unresolved D. V dropped 6 bases and J dropped 0 bases, with 11 bases sitting between them. CDR1 and CDR2 (germline): MDHEN, SYDVKM. This CDR3 contains 14 residues. In DNA, the CDR3 is TGTGCCAGCAGCTCAGGATCCCTGAACACTGAAGCTTTCTTT. This sequence encodes CASSSGSLNTEAFF.

This clonotype was seen many times. V is TRBV2 and J is TRBJ1-1, with D uncertain. V was trimmed by 1 base and J by 1 base, leaving 1 base between them. The CDR3 runs 12 residues. Per the germline V gene, CDR1 is SNHLY and CDR2 is FYNNEI. The CDR3 region is CASSEGNTEAFF. The CDR3 nucleotides read TGTGCCAGCAGTGAAGGGAACACTGAAGCTTTCTTT.

This clonotype has at least ten counts. The V gene is TRBV3-1, the J gene TRBJ2-2, with 7 positions matching TRBD1. Germline lookup yields CDR1 LGHDT and CDR2 YNNKEL (reference sequence). The CDR3 has 15 residues. V lost 7 bases to trimming and J lost 7 bases; unmatched junction nucleotides: 12. CDR3 region: CASTLGQGVVGELFF. CDR3 nucleotides: TGTGCCAGCACCCTGGGGCAGGGGGTAGTCGGGGAGCTGTTTTTT.

The chain links TRBV28 to TRBJ1-5; D may be TRBD1 (5 bases). V dropped 5 bases and J dropped 4 bases, with 12 bases sitting between them. CDR1 and CDR2 (germline): MDHEN, SYDVKM. The CDR3 length is 14 residues. CDR3 bases: TGTGCCAGCAGTGCAACGACAGAGAATCAGCCCCAGCATTTT. Its translation is CASSATTENQPQHF.

This clonotype was recorded at least ten times. The rearrangement links TRBV12-3 or TRBV12-4 to TRBJ2-1, with TRBD2 identical over 11 bases. The CDR3 extends over 14 amino acids. V shed 6 bases, J shed 6 bases, and the junction held 4 bases outside the gene matches. CDR3 DNA sequence: TGTGCCAGCAGCTCTAGCGGGAGGTTCAATGAGCAGTTCTTC. This translates into CASSSSGRFNEQFF.

This clonotype was counted at least ten times. V is TRBV18 and J is TRBJ2-1; TRBD2 matches 12 bases. V was pared by 3 bases and J by 5 bases, with 5 bases of the junction left unmatched. Germline V gene lookup returns CDR1 KGHSH and CDR2 LQKENI. This CDR3 has 16 amino acids. For the CDR3, the DNA is TGTGCCAGCTCACCTGGACTAGCGGGGAGCCACAATGAGCAGTTCTTC. Its protein is CASSPGLAGSHNEQFF.

The rearrangement links TRBV11-2 to TRBJ2-1; D not resolved. There are 19 residues in the CDR3. Between the trimmed V and J ends, which lost 1 base and 5 bases, there was a span of 24 bases. Germline V gives CDR1 SGHAT, CDR2 FQNNGV. CDR3 region: CASSLVPPTSRNVHNEQFF. The CDR3 DNA is TGTGCCAGCAGCTTAGTCCCCCCGACAAGTCGGAATGTACACAATGAGCAGTTCTTC. Drawing the rest from reference TRBV11-2 and TRBJ2-1, the complete variable domain is EAGVAQSPRYKIIEKRQSVAFWCNPISGHATLYWYQQILGQGPKLLIQFQNNGVVDDSQLPKDRFSAERLKGVDSTLKIQPAKLEDSAVYLCASSLVPPTSRNVHNEQFFGPGTRLTVL.